These 29 T cell receptor beta chains share one sample of origin, sequenced in a study of shared clonotypes between healthy human individuals. Terminally differentiated effector memory CD45RA+ cells were excluded from the naive CD8 cells, which were CD45RO-negative and positively selected for CCR7. TCRdb keeps only in-frame clones here, not all; method: immunoSEQ multiplex PCR. The sample contains 2 million to 2.5 million clones, 85% to 95% of which appear only once. Input material: naive CD8+ T cells from PBMCs. The receptor set was obtained from a young man in good health. Some clones in this sample may be carry-over from other donors' samples.

The V and J genes are TRBV30 and TRBJ2-1; TRBD2 matches at 7 bases. There are 16 residues in the CDR3. V lost 2 bases, J lost 4 bases, and 11 bases stayed unmatched. The germline gives CDR1 GTSNPN, CDR2 SVGIG (reference sequence). The CDR3 here is CAWSIRGDLVYNEQFF. Here the CDR3 DNA reads TGTGCCTGGAGTATCCGGGGGGACTTAGTTTACAATGAGCAGTTCTTC.

The CDR3 nucleotides are TGTGCCAGCAGCTTTTTCGTGGGGGGGAACTCCTACGAGCAGTACTTC. It yields the protein CASSFFVGGNSYEQYF. V is TRBV11-2 and J is TRBJ2-7, with TRBD2 matching 7 bases. The CDR3 runs to 16 residues. Trimming cost V 3 bases and J 0 bases; bases outside gene matches: 8. Germline V gene data show CDR1 as SGHAT and CDR2 as FQNNGV. Complete variable domain (other parts from reference TRBV11-2 and TRBJ2-7): EAGVAQSPRYKIIEKRQSVAFWCNPISGHATLYWYQQILGQGPKLLIQFQNNGVVDDSQLPKDRFSAERLKGVDSTLKIQPAKLEDSAVYLCASSFFVGGNSYEQYFGPGTRLTVT.

Remarks on this clone: Additional DNA sequences in this sample encode the identical CDR3. The rearrangement uses TRBV5-4 and TRBJ2-1, with D hard to call. Trimming removed 0 bases at V and 7 bases at J, with 5 bases between. The germline V gene has CDR1 SGHNT and CDR2 YYREEE (reference sequence). CDR3 length: 12 residues. CDR3 coding DNA: TGTGCCAGCAGCTTGGGTCTAAATGAGCAGTTCTTC. This sequence encodes CASSLGLNEQFF.

The chain couples TRBV7-8 to TRBJ1-5; no definite D call. The CDR3 loop spans 16 amino acids. The V gene's germline CDR1 is SGHVS and CDR2 FQNEAQ. V was shortened by 5 bases and J by 2 bases, with 16 bases between the two germline ends. In DNA, the CDR3 is TGTGCCAGCAGCCTGGGCCCAAAGGAGGGCAATCAGCCCCAGCATTTT. Protein sequence: CASSLGPKEGNQPQHF.

V is TRBV7-9 and J is TRBJ1-1; D gene unclear. V was pared by 7 bases and J by 1 base, with 13 bases between. The germline V gene has CDR1 SEHNR and CDR2 FQNEAQ (reference sequence). This CDR3 region has 14 residues. DNA of the CDR3: TGTGCCAGCACCCCACCGGGAGAGAACACTGAAGCTTTCTTT. Translation gives CASTPPGENTEAFF.

Of note for this clone: The same CDR3 also results from other DNA sequences found in this sample. This chain joins TRBV6-6 and TRBJ2-7; D is unclear. Germline V gives CDR1 MNHNY, CDR2 SVGAGI (reference sequence). This CDR3 has 12 amino acids. The V end was cut by 2 bases, the J end by 4 bases, with 6 bases between. CDR3 sequence reads: CASSYRDYEQYF. CDR3 bases: TGTGCCAGCAGTTACCGCGATTACGAGCAGTACTTC.

The V and J genes are TRBV28 and TRBJ2-7; D not resolved. V was shortened by 2 bases and J by 0 bases, with 11 bases between the two germline ends. The CDR3 is 15 amino acids. Per the germline V gene, CDR1 is MDHEN and CDR2 is SYDVKM. CDR3 nucleotides: TGTGCCAGCAGTTTAAGTGAAGCCCGCTCCTACGAGCAGTACTTC. Its protein is CASSLSEARSYEQYF.

This sequence joins TRBV7-9 and TRBJ2-2, with TRBD1 identical over 10 bases. V was pared by 5 bases and J by 6 bases, with 9 bases of the junction left unmatched. Germline V gene data show CDR1 as SEHNR and CDR2 as FQNEAQ (reference sequence). The CDR3 is 16 amino acids. For the CDR3, the DNA is TGTGCCAGCAGCACATCGGGACAGGGGTCGTCCGGGGAGCTGTTTTTT. This gives the protein CASSTSGQGSSGELFF.

This chain joins TRBV19 and TRBJ1-1; 7 positions match TRBD1. The CDR3 is 12 residues long. CDR1 and CDR2 (germline): LNHDA, SQIVND (reference sequence). CDR3 nucleotides: TGTGCGTGCAGGGGGAGGGACACTGAAGCTTTCTTT. Translating gives CACRGRDTEAFF.

This rearrangement joins TRBV28 to TRBJ2-5; 7 bases map to TRBD2. TRBJ2-7 matches the DNA end more closely, so the J call is doubtful. Germline loops: CDR1 MDHEN, CDR2 SYDVKM. This CDR3 is built from 15 residues. The CDR3 spells CAWGGPGEGPYEQYF. The CDR3 DNA sequence: TGTGCGTGGGGGGGACCTGGAGAGGGGCCCTACGAGCAGTACTTC.

The chain is built from TRBV4-1 and TRBJ2-1; D not resolved. CDR1 and CDR2 (germline): MGHRA, YSYEKL. CDR3 length equals 16 residues. Trimming stripped 4 bases from V and 3 bases from J, with 16 bases between. The CDR3, as DNA: TGCGCCAGCAGCCCCGGCGACGGCGGAAACTACAATGAGCAGTTCTTC. This encodes CASSPGDGGNYNEQFF.

The chain carries TRBV5-4 and TRBJ2-2, with TRBD1 as a possible D gene (5 bases). The CDR3 is 14 residues long. The V end lost 1 base, the J end lost 6 bases, and 10 bases lay between the germline ends. Germline assignment: CDR1 SGHNT and CDR2 YYREEE (reference sequence). CDR3 bases: TGTGCCAGCAGCTTGAGGGGTGGGCCCGGGGAGCTGTTTTTT. It is translated as CASSLRGGPGELFF. The whole variable domain, filled in from reference TRBV5-4 and TRBJ2-2, reads ETGVTQSPTHLIKTRGQQVTLRCSSQSGHNTVSWYQQALGQGPQFIFQYYREEENGRGNFPPRFSGLQFPNYSSELNVNALELDDSALYLCASSLRGGPGELFFGEGSRLTVL.

The V gene is TRBV7-2, the J gene TRBJ1-3; perhaps TRBD1 as D (6 bases). The CDR3 sequence is 17 residues long. V was trimmed by 1 base and J by 2 bases, leaving 15 bases between them. Germline V lookup: CDR1 SGHTA, CDR2 FQGNSA. The CDR3 coding sequence is TGTGCCAGCAGCTTAGTATATTTAGGGGGACCTGGAAACACCATATATTTT. Translating gives CASSLVYLGGPGNTIYF.

This chain joins TRBV5-3 and TRBJ2-7; the match to TRBD2 covers 9 bases. TRBV5-3 is assigned to the ORF class and has an uncertain function. The CDR3 contains 19 residues. The trim removed 4 bases at V and 3 bases at J, leaving 20 bases unmatched. In nucleotides, the CDR3 is TGTGCCAGAAGCGCCGGGACTAGCAGGAGAGATCTCCCTATCTACGAGCAGTACTTC. It yields the protein CARSAGTSRRDLPIYEQYF.

The rearrangement joins TRBV13 to TRBJ2-3; possibly TRBD2 for D (6 bases). Trimming took 4 bases from V and 8 from J, leaving 31 bases between them. Looked up from germline, CDR1 is PRHDT and CDR2 is FYEKMQ (reference sequence). The CDR3 extends over 19 amino acids. Here the CDR3 reads CASSYLDGAGSWLRGTQYF. CDR3 sequence (DNA): TGTGCCAGCAGCTACTTAGACGGGGCGGGATCGTGGTTAAGAGGTACGCAGTATTTT.

The gene calls are TRBV4-1 and TRBJ2-3; 10 bases are shared with TRBD1. The V segment lost 3 bases and the J segment 5 bases; nucleotides outside the gene matches: 8. CDR1 is MGHRA, CDR2 YSYEKL, per germline. The CDR3 is 16 amino acids. The CDR3: CASSHPGTGVGDTQYF. The CDR3 DNA is TGCGCCAGCAGCCACCCCGGGACAGGGGTAGGAGATACGCAGTATTTT.

This clone was observed once. The chain recombines TRBV6-5 with TRBJ2-5; either TRBD1 or TRBD2 may fit D (5 bases each). Between the trimmed V and J ends, which lost 5 bases and 5 bases, there was a span of 18 bases. This CDR3 comprises 15 residues. The germline V gene encodes CDR1 MNHEY and CDR2 SVGAGI. The CDR3 region has the DNA TGTGCCAGCAGTCCGGGACGCCAGTTACAGGAGACCCAGTACTTC. This encodes CASSPGRQLQETQYF.

The chain employs TRBV4-1 and TRBJ2-1; 7 nucleotides line up with TRBD1. V shed 1 base, J shed 7 bases, and the junction held 10 bases outside the gene matches. The CDR3 is 16 amino acids. Germline V gene sequence: CDR1 MGHRA, CDR2 YSYEKL. CDR3 loop: CASSQGSGQPLNEQFF. CDR3 DNA sequence: TGCGCCAGCAGCCAAGGTTCGGGACAGCCTTTGAATGAGCAGTTCTTC.

The V gene is TRBV20-1, the J gene TRBJ2-5; D call uncertain. Trimming pared 4 bases from V and 0 bases from J, leaving 0 bases between. Germline V gene sequence: CDR1 DFQATT, CDR2 SNEGSKA (reference sequence). The CDR3 has 10 residues. CDR3 residues: CSANQETQYF. The DNA for the CDR3 is TGCAGTGCTAACCAAGAGACCCAGTACTTC.

The genes are TRBV9 and TRBJ1-2; 7 bases are shared with TRBD1. The CDR3 is made up of 14 amino acids. The trim removed 3 bases at V and 8 bases at J, leaving 10 bases unmatched. Germline V CDR1 and CDR2: SGDLS, YYNGEE. The CDR3 loop is CASSAGQKMGGYTF. For the CDR3, the DNA is TGTGCCAGCAGCGCGGGACAGAAAATGGGAGGCTACACCTTC.

The genes are TRBV11-2 and TRBJ2-7; D is perhaps TRBD2 (5 bases). The CDR3 runs 14 residues. V lost 3 bases to trimming and J lost 4 bases, with 13 bases between them. CDR1 is SGHAT, CDR2 FQNNGV, per germline. The DNA for the CDR3 is TGTGCCAGCAGCTTCGTCAGCGGACGATACGAGCAGTACTTC. Amino acids: CASSFVSGRYEQYF. Supplemented by reference TRBV11-2 and TRBJ2-7, the full variable domain reads EAGVAQSPRYKIIEKRQSVAFWCNPISGHATLYWYQQILGQGPKLLIQFQNNGVVDDSQLPKDRFSAERLKGVDSTLKIQPAKLEDSAVYLCASSFVSGRYEQYFGPGTRLTVT.

The chain employs TRBV27 and TRBJ2-3, with 11 bases aligning to TRBD2. The V gene end was trimmed by 4 bases and the J gene end by 4 bases; junction bases not matched to a gene: 7. Looked up from germline, CDR1 is MNHEY and CDR2 is SMNVEV (reference sequence). The CDR3 runs 16 residues. The CDR3 sequence is CASSSLAGGPPDTQYF. The DNA for the CDR3 is TGTGCCAGCAGTTCTTTAGCGGGAGGGCCCCCAGATACGCAGTATTTT.

This chain links TRBV7-9 with TRBJ2-1, with no clear D. Per germline, CDR1 SEHNR and CDR2 FQNEAQ (reference sequence). The V and J ends lost 1 base and 9 bases respectively, with 7 bases between them. This CDR3 is 12 amino acids long. CDR3 in amino acids: CASSLEWLEQFF. The CDR3 DNA is TGTGCCAGCAGCTTAGAATGGCTTGAGCAGTTCTTC.

The rearrangement uses TRBV28 and TRBJ2-7, with 10 bases fitting TRBD1. The CDR3 covers 15 residues. Germline lookup yields CDR1 MDHEN and CDR2 SYDVKM. With V trimmed by 5 bases and J by 6 bases, 10 bases remained unmatched. Written as DNA, the CDR3 is TGTGCCAGCAGTCCGGACAGGGGGGTTCTATCCGAGCAGTACTTC. It yields the protein CASSPDRGVLSEQYF.

The chain employs TRBV28 and TRBJ1-5; D may be TRBD1 (5 bases). The CDR3 contains 16 residues. Per germline, CDR1 MDHEN and CDR2 SYDVKM. Deletions cut 6 bases from V and 0 bases from J, with 15 bases between. CDR3 residues: CASRAIDSYSNQPQHF. The CDR3, as DNA: TGTGCCAGCAGGGCTATAGACAGTTATAGCAATCAGCCCCAGCATTTT.

This clone has just one count. The rearrangement joins TRBV11-3 to TRBJ2-1; D not resolved. The CDR3 sequence is 16 residues long. CDR1 SGHNT and CDR2 YENEEA come from the germline V gene. The V gene lost 4 bases and the J gene lost 4 bases, with 17 bases spanning the gap. The CDR3 DNA is TGTGCCAGCAGCTATCGCGGCAGCCCCCTTTACAATGAGCAGTTCTTC. Protein: CASSYRGSPLYNEQFF.

This chain links TRBV7-9 with TRBJ1-1; D unclear. The CDR3 covers 13 residues. Germline V gene sequence: CDR1 SEHNR, CDR2 FQNEAQ (reference sequence). The ends were cut back, 4 bases at V and 4 bases at J, with 10 bases in the middle. The DNA for the CDR3 is TGTGCCAGCAGCTCAAGGGCCAGCACTGAAGCTTTCTTT. Its protein product is CASSSRASTEAFF.

This sequence joins TRBV6-1 and TRBJ2-1, with TRBD1 matching 8 bases. The CDR3 spans 13 residues. Germline V gives CDR1 MNHNS, CDR2 SASEGT. The V segment lost 8 bases and the J segment 4 bases; nucleotides outside the gene matches: 4. The CDR3 here is CASDRGGYNEQFF. The CDR3 coding sequence is TGTGCCAGCGACAGGGGAGGTTACAATGAGCAGTTCTTC.

The chain couples TRBV19 to TRBJ2-2, with 8 bases fitting TRBD1. Germline V gives CDR1 LNHDA, CDR2 SQIVND (reference sequence). The CDR3 is 16 amino acids. The V gene end was trimmed by 4 bases and the J gene end by 0 bases; junction bases not matched to a gene: 4. The CDR3 protein is CASSTRTGTNTGELFF. CDR3 bases: TGTGCCAGTAGTACGCGGACAGGGACGAACACCGGGGAGCTGTTTTTT.